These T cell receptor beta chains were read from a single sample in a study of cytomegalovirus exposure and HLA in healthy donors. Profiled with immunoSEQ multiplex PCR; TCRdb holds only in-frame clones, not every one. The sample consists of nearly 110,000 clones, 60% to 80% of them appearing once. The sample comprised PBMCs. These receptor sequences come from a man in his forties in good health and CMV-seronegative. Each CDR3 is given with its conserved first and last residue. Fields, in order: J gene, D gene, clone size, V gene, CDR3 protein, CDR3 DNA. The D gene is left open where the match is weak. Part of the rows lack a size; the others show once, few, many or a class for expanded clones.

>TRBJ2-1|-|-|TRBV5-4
CASTFLGGRYNEQFF
TGTGCCAGCACCTTCCTGGGGGGGCGCTACAATGAGCAGTTCTTC
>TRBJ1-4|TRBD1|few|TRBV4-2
CASSQATGLKEKLFF
TGTGCCAGCAGCCAAGCGACAGGGTTAAAGGAAAAACTGTTTTTT
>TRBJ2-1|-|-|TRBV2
CASSEDAAGNEQFF
TGTGCCAGCAGTGAGGACGCCGCGGGGAATGAGCAGTTCTTC
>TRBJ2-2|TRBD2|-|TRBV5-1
CASSSQTSGVTGELFF
TGCGCCAGCAGCTCTCAGACTAGCGGGGTAACCGGGGAGCTGTTTTTT
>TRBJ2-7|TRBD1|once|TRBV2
CASSDNPDYPGQGAYEQYF
TGTGCCAGCAGTGATAATCCTGATTACCCGGGACAGGGGGCTTACGAGCAGTACTTC
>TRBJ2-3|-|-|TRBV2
CASSGTLGTDTQYF
TGTGCCAGCAGTGGGACTTTGGGCACAGATACGCAGTATTTT
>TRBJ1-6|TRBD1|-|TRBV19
CASRTGGLLDNSPLHF
TGTGCCAGTCGAACAGGGGGTTTATTGGATAATTCACCCCTCCACTTT
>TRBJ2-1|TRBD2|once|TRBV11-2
CASSRTSGGNEQFF
TGTGCCAGCAGCCGGACTAGCGGGGGGAATGAGCAGTTCTTC
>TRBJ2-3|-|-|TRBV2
CASSRGQSTDTQYF
TGTGCCAGCAGTCGAGGACAGAGCACAGATACGCAGTATTTT
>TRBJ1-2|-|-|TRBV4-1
CASSQDPRQGTRGYTF
TGCGCCAGCAGCCAAGATCCGAGGCAGGGTACGCGGGGCTACACCTTC
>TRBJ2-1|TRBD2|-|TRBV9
CASSSEPGGAYNEQFF
TGTGCCAGCAGCTCTGAACCGGGGGGGGCCTACAATGAGCAGTTCTTC
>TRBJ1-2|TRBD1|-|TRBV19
CASRDRGTYGYTF
TGTGCCAGTAGGGACAGGGGAACCTATGGCTACACCTTC
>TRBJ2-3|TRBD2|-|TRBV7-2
CASSRKLAGGADTQYF
TGTGCCAGCAGCAGGAAACTAGCGGGGGGGGCAGATACGCAGTATTTT
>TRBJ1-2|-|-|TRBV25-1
CASSLGGVDYGYTF
TGTGCCAGCAGTCTCGGGGGGGTCGACTATGGCTACACCTTC
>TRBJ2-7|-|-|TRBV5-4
CASSLTSHEQYF
TGTGCCAGCAGCTTGACTAGCCACGAGCAGTACTTC
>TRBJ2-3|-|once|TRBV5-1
CASSLGSVRSTDTQYF
TGCGCCAGCAGCTTGGGTAGCGTTCGAAGCACAGATACGCAGTATTTT
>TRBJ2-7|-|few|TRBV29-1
CSVDPAGLGEQYF
TGCAGCGTCGATCCTGCGGGGTTGGGTGAGCAGTACTTC
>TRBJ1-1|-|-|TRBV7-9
CASSPFGGLREAFF
TGTGCCAGCAGCCCGTTCGGGGGTCTTAGAGAAGCTTTCTTT
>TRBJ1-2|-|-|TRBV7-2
CASSLEGVYGYTF
TGTGCCAGCAGCTTAGAAGGGGTCTATGGCTACACCTTC
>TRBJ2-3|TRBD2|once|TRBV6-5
CASSLGLAEDTQYF
TGTGCCAGCAGCCTTGGACTAGCCGAAGATACGCAGTATTTT
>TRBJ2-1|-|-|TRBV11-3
CASSLVDMGRGSYNEQFF
TGTGCCAGCAGCTTGGTGGACATGGGCAGGGGCTCCTACAATGAGCAGTTCTTC
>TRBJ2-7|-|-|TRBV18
CASSPGANYEQYF
TGTGCCAGCTCACCAGGGGCTAACTACGAGCAGTACTTC
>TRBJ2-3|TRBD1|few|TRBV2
CASSLGQSTDTQYF
TGTGCCAGCAGTTTGGGACAGAGCACAGATACGCAGTATTTT
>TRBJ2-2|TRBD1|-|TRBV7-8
CASRGQPNTGELFF
TGTGCCAGCAGGGGACAGCCTAACACCGGGGAGCTGTTTTTT
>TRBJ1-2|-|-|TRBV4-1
CASSQDGYYGYTF
TGCGCCAGCAGCCAAGACGGTTACTATGGCTACACCTTC
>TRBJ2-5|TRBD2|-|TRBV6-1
CASSPTGTSIETQYF
TGTGCCAGCAGTCCAACCGGGACTAGCATAGAGACCCAGTACTTC
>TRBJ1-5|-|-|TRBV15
CATSRDLGSGDNQPQHF
TGTGCCACCAGCAGAGATCTCGGTTCAGGGGACAATCAGCCCCAGCATTTT
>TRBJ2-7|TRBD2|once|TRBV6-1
CASSEAGGVGAYEQYF
TGTGCCAGCAGTGAAGCGGGAGGGGTGGGCGCCTACGAGCAGTACTTC
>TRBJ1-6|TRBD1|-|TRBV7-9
CSSSTGQGGSPLHF
TGTTCCAGCAGCACCGGACAGGGGGGTTCACCCCTCCACTTT
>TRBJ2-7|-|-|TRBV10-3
CAISDPDLVGRYEQYF
TGTGCCATCAGTGACCCGGACCTTGTGGGGAGATACGAGCAGTACTTC
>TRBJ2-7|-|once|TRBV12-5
CASGQTGTTYEQYF
TGTGCTAGTGGTCAAACAGGGACTACCTACGAGCAGTACTTC
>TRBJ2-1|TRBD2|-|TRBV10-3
CAISDPKAGGSYNEQFF
TGTGCCATCAGTGATCCTAAGGCGGGGGGGTCCTACAATGAGCAGTTCTTC
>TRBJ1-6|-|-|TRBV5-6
CASSFDRNSPLHF
TGTGCCAGCAGCTTTGACAGGAATTCACCCCTCCACTTT
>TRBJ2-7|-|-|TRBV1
CTSSQGWVASGGPYEQYF
TGCACCAGCAGCCAAGGCTGGGTGGCTAGCGGGGGGCCCTACGAGCAGTACTTC
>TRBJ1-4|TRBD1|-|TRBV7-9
CASRDTGGPNEKLFF
TGTGCCAGCAGAGATACAGGGGGTCCTAATGAAAAACTGTTTTTT
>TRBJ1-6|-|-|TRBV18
CASSPELNSPLHF
TGTGCCAGCTCACCAGAGCTCAATTCACCCCTCCACTTT
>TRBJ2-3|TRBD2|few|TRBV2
CASSGVAGGPTSTDTQYF
TGTGCCAGCAGTGGGGTAGCGGGGGGGCCAACCAGCACAGATACGCAGTATTTT
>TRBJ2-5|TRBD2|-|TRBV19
CASSNSGSQETQYF
TGTGCCAGTAGTAATAGCGGGTCCCAAGAGACCCAGTACTTC
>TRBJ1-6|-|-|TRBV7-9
CASSNPGNSPLHF
TGTGCCAGCAGTAATCCCGGGAATTCACCCCTCCACTTT
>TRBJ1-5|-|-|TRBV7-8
CASSKSGRGNSNQPQHF
TGTGCCAGCAGCAAATCAGGGAGGGGGAATAGCAATCAGCCCCAGCATTTT
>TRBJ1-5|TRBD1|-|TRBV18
CASSVGTGDHQPQHF
TGTGCCAGCTCGGTCGGGACAGGGGATCATCAGCCCCAGCATTTT
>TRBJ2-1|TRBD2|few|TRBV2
CASKSGGGSYNEQFF
TGTGCCAGCAAATCCGGGGGGGGCTCCTACAATGAGCAGTTCTTC
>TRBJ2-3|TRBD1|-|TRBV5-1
CASSSGQGWSDTQYF
TGCGCCAGCAGCTCCGGACAGGGTTGGTCAGATACGCAGTATTTT
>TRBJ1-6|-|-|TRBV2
CASSEGAGGYNSPLHF
TGTGCCAGCAGTGAAGGAGCGGGGGGGTATAATTCACCCCTCCACTTT
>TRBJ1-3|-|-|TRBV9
CASSVGVREASGNTIYF
TGTGCCAGCAGCGTAGGTGTCAGGGAGGCCTCTGGAAACACCATATATTTT
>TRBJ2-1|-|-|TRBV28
CASSLGGLFSYNEQFF
TGTGCCAGCAGTTTAGGAGGGCTGTTCTCCTACAATGAGCAGTTCTTC
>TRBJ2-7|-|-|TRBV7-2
CASSLDYQGWYF
TGTGCCAGCAGCTTAGATTATCAGGGGTGGTACTTC
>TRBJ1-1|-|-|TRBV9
CASSVGQANTEAFF
TGTGCCAGCAGCGTAGGACAGGCGAACACTGAAGCTTTCTTT
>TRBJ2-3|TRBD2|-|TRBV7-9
CASSLGVAGSTDTQYF
TGTGCCAGCAGCTTAGGGGTAGCGGGGAGCACAGATACGCAGTATTTT
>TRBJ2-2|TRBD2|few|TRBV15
CATSYAAGANTGELFF
TGTGCCACCTCCTACGCCGCGGGGGCGAACACCGGGGAGCTGTTTTTT
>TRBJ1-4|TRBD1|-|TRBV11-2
CASSLIRGRDRDGKLFF
TGTGCCAGCAGCTTAATACGCGGCCGGGACAGGGACGGAAAACTGTTTTTT
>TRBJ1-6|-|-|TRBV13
CASRVTGTYNSPLHF
TGTGCCAGCAGGGTCACAGGCACCTATAATTCACCCCTCCACTTT
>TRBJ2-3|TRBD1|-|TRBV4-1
CASSLQGESRTDTQYF
TGCGCCAGCAGCCTACAGGGGGAGAGCCGCACAGATACGCAGTATTTT
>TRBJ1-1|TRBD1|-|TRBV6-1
CASKDTGGEVTEAFF
TGTGCCAGCAAGGATACAGGGGGCGAAGTCACTGAAGCTTTCTTT
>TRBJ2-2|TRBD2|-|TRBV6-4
CASRPSSGSAGELFF
TGTGCCAGCAGGCCGTCTAGCGGGTCGGCTGGGGAGCTGTTTTTT
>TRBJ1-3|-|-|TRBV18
CASSPGSGTGNTIYF
TGTGCCAGCTCACCAGGGAGTGGAACTGGAAACACCATATATTTT